This TCR beta chain came from a study of blood T cell repertoires in COVID-19. Overall study: Acute and convalescent COVID-19 specimens originated in the United States, Italy and Spain. Sources were T cells, B-cell-depleted T cells, or PBMCs; the material itself was cDNA or gDNA.

V gave up 7 bases and J gave up 8 bases; unmatched junction bases: 10. This CDR3 contains 15 residues. Per germline, CDR1 LNHDA and CDR2 SQIVND (reference sequence). The method was immunoSEQ multiplex PCR; TCRdb's version includes in-frame clones alone and lacks a portion of them. The sample consists of about 220,000 clones, roughly 87% of them appearing once. This clone showed up just once. The receptor was derived from a woman aged 30 to 39 with acute COVID-19. The chain couples TRBV19 to TRBJ1-6; 8 positions agree with TRBD1. Sequenced: PBMCs or T cells enriched from blood (not recorded which). The CDR3 bases are TGTGCCAGTACCGTACGACAGGGGCAGGATTCACCCCTCCACTTT. This sequence encodes CASTVRQGQDSPLHF.